The 3 T cell receptor beta chains below all came from one sample that was sequenced in a study of CDR3 diversity in severe acne. TCRdb used MiXCR to reprocess the PCR reads, holding one entry per CDR3 protein. This repertoire shows about 85,000 distinct CDR3 sequences, approximately 52% found once; its top ten account for roughly 9.1%. Sequences were obtained from blood. All receptors come from a male donor in good health, serving as a control.

Points on this clonotype: This CDR3 fails to terminate in the conserved phenylalanine or tryptophan, so it likely reflects a read error. It is unclear where the CDR3 begins or ends on the DNA, so no DNA is shown, and the CDR3 is as TCRdb lists it. The V call is TRBV5-1, the J call TRBJ2-7; the table's D call, TRBD1, has no DNA check behind it. Germline V lookup: CDR1 SGHRS, CDR2 YFSETQ. The CDR3 length equals 11 residues, ends included. CDR3 residues: CASSLARGPTR.

This clonotype was picked up one time. The chain has TRBV7-7 and TRBJ1-1; unclear D gene. V was clipped by 6 bases and J by 1 base, with 18 bases between them. Germline CDR1 reads SSHAT; CDR2 reads FNYEAQ (reference sequence). The CDR3 length is 16 residues. Here the CDR3 reads CASSSQPGGGNTEAFF. The CDR3 bases are TGTGCCAGCAGTTCCCAACCCGGTGGAGGGAACACTGAAGCTTTCTTT.

A few counts support this clonotype. The chain carries TRBV7-2 and TRBJ2-7, with unresolved D. The germline V gene encodes CDR1 SGHTA and CDR2 FQGNSA. V dropped 5 bases and J dropped 2 bases, with 7 bases sitting between them. This CDR3 spans 12 amino acids. The CDR3, as DNA: TGTGCCAGCAGCATCAATGCCTACGAGCAGTACTTC. Translating it yields CASSINAYEQYF.